These 9 T cell receptor beta chains were all obtained from the same sample, sequenced in a study of shared clonotypes between healthy human individuals. The protocol was immunoSEQ multiplex PCR, while the TCRdb copy is restricted to in-frame clones and leaves out a portion. The sample records 450,000 to 500,000 clones, around 73% being singletons. Sample: PBMCs. These receptors were taken from a woman aged 40 to 50 in good health. Some clones in this sample may be carry-over from other donors' samples.

V is TRBV7-2 and J is TRBJ1-5; 8 nucleotides match TRBD1. The CDR3 runs to 14 residues. The V gene end was trimmed by 5 bases and the J gene end by 4 bases; junction bases not matched to a gene: 4. The germline V gene encodes CDR1 SGHTA and CDR2 FQGNSA. The DNA for the CDR3 is TGTGCCAGCAGCGGGGACAGGACAAATCAGCCCCAGCATTTT. Its protein is CASSGDRTNQPQHF.

The table lists this clone with a count of one. CDR3 sequence: CASSLGAGVGEQYF. In nucleotides, the CDR3 is TGCGCCAGCAGCTTGGGGGCGGGAGTGGGCGAGCAGTACTTC. The chain combines TRBV5-1 with TRBJ2-7, with 7 nucleotides matching TRBD2. CDR1 and CDR2 (germline): SGHRS, YFSETQ. Trimming cost V 0 bases and J 6 bases; bases outside gene matches: 6. CDR3 length: 14 amino acids.

V gene TRBV5-1 combines with J gene TRBJ1-1; 7 bases line up with TRBD1. Germline assignment: CDR1 SGHRS and CDR2 YFSETQ. With V trimmed by 6 bases and J by 5 bases, 19 bases remained unmatched. This CDR3 is built from 17 residues. CDR3 sequence: CASTSRGGGYIKTEAFF. For the CDR3, the DNA is TGCGCCAGCACCTCCAGGGGAGGGGGCTATATCAAAACTGAAGCTTTCTTT.

The chain has TRBV16 and TRBJ2-7; TRBD2 aligns across 11 bases. This CDR3 has 16 residues. V lost 3 bases, J lost 3 bases, and 7 bases stayed unmatched. The germline CDR1 and CDR2 sequences are KGHSY and FQNENV. The CDR3 protein is CASSQETGTSGYEQYF. The DNA of the CDR3 is TGTGCCAGCAGCCAGGAGACCGGGACTAGCGGCTACGAGCAGTACTTC.

The chain couples TRBV4-2 to TRBJ2-5, with TRBD1 matching over 7 bases. V lost 1 base, J lost 5 bases, and 13 bases stayed unmatched. This CDR3 contains 17 residues. Germline V gene sequence: CDR1 LGHNA, CDR2 YNFKEQ. The CDR3, as DNA: TGTGCCAGCAGCCAAGCATATAGACAGGGCCAGGGGGAGACCCAGTACTTC. The encoded protein is CASSQAYRQGQGETQYF.

The V and J genes are TRBV7-2 and TRBJ1-1, with D possibly matching TRBD1 (6 bases). The CDR3 covers 16 residues. V was cut by 5 bases and J by 5 bases, with 21 bases left in between. From germline, CDR1 is SGHTA and CDR2 FQGNSA. CDR3 sequence: CASSTLWGLRRTEAFF. CDR3 bases: TGTGCCAGCAGCACGCTATGGGGGCTGAGGCGTACTGAAGCTTTCTTT.

The J gene is TRBJ1-4, the V gene TRBV27; a weak D match, TRBD1 (5 bases). The V gene's germline CDR1 is MNHEY and CDR2 SMNVEV (reference sequence). Trimming removed 9 bases at V and 5 bases at J, with 16 bases between. This CDR3 has 14 residues. The CDR3, as DNA: TGTGCCAGTGGGGTTGGGGCGAGGAATGAAAAACTGTTTTTT. Translating it yields CASGVGARNEKLFF.

The chain recombines TRBV7-8 with TRBJ2-5; the D gene is possibly TRBD2 (5 bases). Trimming removed 5 bases from V and 5 bases from J, with 18 bases in between. The CDR3 is made up of 15 amino acids. Per the germline V gene, CDR1 is SGHVS and CDR2 is FQNEAQ. In nucleotides, the CDR3 is TGTGCCAGCAGCCCAAGGTCCGGGGAAACTGAGACCCAGTACTTC. Amino acids: CASSPRSGETETQYF.

The chain uses TRBV11-2 and TRBJ1-2; 7 nucleotides match TRBD1. This CDR3 region has 15 residues. V shed 5 bases and J 5 bases; nucleotides not matched to a gene: 11. Germline V gene data show CDR1 as SGHAT and CDR2 as FQNNGV. As DNA, the CDR3 is TGTGCCAGCAGCCCAGGGGGGTCACAGGGGTATGGCTACACCTTC. Translation gives CASSPGGSQGYGYTF.